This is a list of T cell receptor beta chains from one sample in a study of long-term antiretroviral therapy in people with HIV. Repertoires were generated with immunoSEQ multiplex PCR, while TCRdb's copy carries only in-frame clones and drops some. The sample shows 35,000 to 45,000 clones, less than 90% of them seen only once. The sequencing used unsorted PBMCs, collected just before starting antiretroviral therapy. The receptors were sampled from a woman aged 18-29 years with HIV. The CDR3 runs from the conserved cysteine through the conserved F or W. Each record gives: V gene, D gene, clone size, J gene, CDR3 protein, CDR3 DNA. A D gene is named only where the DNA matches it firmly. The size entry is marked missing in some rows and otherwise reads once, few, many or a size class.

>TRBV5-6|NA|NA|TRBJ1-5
CASSFGPVNQPQHF
TGTGCCAGCAGCTTTGGGCCCGTCAATCAGCCCCAGCATTTT
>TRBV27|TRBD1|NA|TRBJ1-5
CASSLSTGYNQPQHF
TGTGCCAGCAGTCTTTCGACAGGGTACAATCAGCCCCAGCATTTT
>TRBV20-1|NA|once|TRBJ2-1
CSATRTGEQFF
TGCAGTGCGACAAGAACTGGTGAGCAGTTCTTC
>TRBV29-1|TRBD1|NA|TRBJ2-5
CSVEGYRGRPTALQETQYF
TGCAGCGTTGAAGGATACAGGGGCCGCCCTACCGCCCTTCAAGAGACCCAGTACTTC
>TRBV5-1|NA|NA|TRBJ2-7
CASSLAGPTTYEQYF
TGCGCCAGCAGCTTGGCCGGACCGACCACCTACGAGCAGTACTTC
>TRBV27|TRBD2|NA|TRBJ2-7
CASSLESSGSSGEQYF
TGTGCCAGCAGTTTAGAGAGTAGCGGGAGCTCGGGGGAGCAGTACTTC
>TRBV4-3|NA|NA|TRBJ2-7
CASSQDSEDEQYF
TGCGCCAGCAGCCAAGATAGTGAGGACGAGCAGTACTTC
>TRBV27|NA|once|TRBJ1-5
CASSLRGRQPQHF
TGTGCCAGCAGCCTCAGGGGTCGACAGCCCCAGCATTTT
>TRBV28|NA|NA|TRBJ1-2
CASRLGAGGYGYTF
TGTGCCAGCAGGCTGGGGGCGGGGGGGTATGGCTACACCTTC
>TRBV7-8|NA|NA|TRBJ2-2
CASPLRGSPVGELFF
TGTGCCAGCCCACTCCGGGGGTCCCCTGTCGGGGAGCTGTTTTTT
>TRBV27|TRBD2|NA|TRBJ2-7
CASSLGTSGYEQYF
TGTGCCAGCAGTCTGGGGACTAGCGGCTACGAGCAGTACTTC
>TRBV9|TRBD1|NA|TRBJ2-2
CASSVASDRAYTGELFF
TGTGCCAGCAGCGTAGCCTCGGACAGGGCTTACACCGGGGAGCTGTTTTTT
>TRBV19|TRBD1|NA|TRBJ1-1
CASNSLGQVATEAFF
TGTGCCAGTAACTCACTCGGACAGGTCGCCACTGAAGCTTTCTTT
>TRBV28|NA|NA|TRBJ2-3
CASSFGASGNTDTQYF
TGTGCCAGCAGTTTCGGGGCGAGCGGAAACACAGATACGCAGTATTTT
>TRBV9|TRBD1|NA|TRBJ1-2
CASSDNRGQFNYGYTF
TGTGCCAGCAGTGATAACAGGGGCCAATTTAACTATGGCTACACCTTC
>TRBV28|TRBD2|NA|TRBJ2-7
CASSLGGSNGYEQYF
TGTGCCAGCAGTTTAGGCGGGAGTAACGGCTACGAGCAGTACTTC
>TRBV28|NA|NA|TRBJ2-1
CASRLYNEQFF
TGTGCCAGCAGATTGTACAATGAGCAGTTCTTC
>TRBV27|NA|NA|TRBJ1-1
CASIRGTEAFF
TGTGCCAGCATCCGGGGCACTGAAGCTTTCTTT
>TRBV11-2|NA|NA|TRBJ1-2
CASSLVPRGDYGYTF
TGTGCCAGCAGCTTAGTTCCCAGGGGTGACTATGGCTACACCTTC
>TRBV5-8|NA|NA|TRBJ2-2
CASSLGLNTGELFF
TGTGCCAGCAGCTTGGGACTAAACACCGGGGAGCTGTTTTTT
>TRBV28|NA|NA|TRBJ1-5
CASSLSKGDQPQHF
TGTGCCAGCAGTTTATCCAAAGGGGATCAGCCCCAGCATTTT
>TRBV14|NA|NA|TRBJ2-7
CASSQEVLAGGEQYF
TGTGCCAGCAGCCAAGAAGTACTAGCTGGGGGCGAGCAGTACTTC